This T cell receptor (beta chain) stems from a study of T-cell reconstitution after alpha-beta-depleted transplantation in children. Notes on the study in general: Surviving recipient T cells and intrathymic progenitors accounted for some patients' high TCRbeta diversity at day 60. Several hundred rapidly expanded clones from non-depleted graft cells reportedly supplied alpha-beta T cells about two months post-transplant.

TCRbeta library construction was performed incorporating unique molecular identifiers. TCRdb called the PCR reads again in MiXCR, with one record for every CDR3 protein. This sample yields 600,000 to 700,000 distinct CDR3 sequences, of which around 13% are seen a single time; 0.79% belongs to the top ten. This clonotype was found many times. Its antigen is unidentified. The CDR3 totals 13 residues. CDR1 is SQVTM and CDR2 is ANQGSEA in the germline V gene. The V end lost 4 bases, the J end lost 2 bases, and 11 bases lay between the germline ends. This specimen consisted of PBMCs, obtained before TCRalphabeta/CD19-depleted stem cell transplant. V and J are TRBV29-1 and TRBJ1-2; D gene uncertain. The receptor's source is a girl aged 2 to 10 with congenital amegakaryocytic thrombocytopenia, due to receive a stem cell transplant. The CDR3: CSVVRLKNYGYTF. Here the CDR3 DNA reads TGCAGCGTTGTGAGGTTGAAGAACTATGGCTACACCTTC. The full variable domain, completed using reference TRBV29-1 and TRBJ1-2, is SAVISQKPSRDICQRGTSLTIQCQVDSQVTMMFWYRQQPGQSLTLIATANQGSEATYESGFVIDKFPISRPNLTFSTLTVSNMSPEDSSIYLCSVVRLKNYGYTFGSGTRLTVV.